This T cell receptor (beta chain) was obtained from a study of CD8 T cells in ankylosing spondylitis. Study results and limitations: The authors reported significant enrichment of disease-linked clones in matched ankylosing spondylitis synovial fluid. Disease-linked clones proved CD8+ and comparatively uncommon in peripheral blood. Prior literature has documented some motif variants in synovial fluid and blood from reactive arthritis. Typical of ankylosing spondylitis blood, it appeared, was a TCR beta motif of about eight highly homologous variants.

5'-RACE, quantitative and with molecular barcodes, yielded the TCR beta libraries. Each CDR3 protein is one row after TCRdb ran MiXCR on the 5' RACE reads. The table shows some 700,000 distinct CDR3 sequences, with around a fifth occurring only once. Trimming stripped 1 base from V and 4 bases from J, with 20 bases between. The CDR3 extends over 18 amino acids. CDR1 and CDR2 (germline): MGHRA, YSYEKL. The sample holds many counts of this clonotype. What it binds is not known. The origin of this receptor is a male donor with ankylosing spondylitis. The sequencing input was blood, either unsorted or a sorted T cell fraction (not recorded which). The chain is built from TRBV4-1 and TRBJ1-5, with TRBD1 as a possible D gene (6 bases). The chain's CDR3 is CASSQGLGGRGENQPQHF. CDR3 in DNA: TGCGCCAGCAGCCAAGGGTTGGGGGGGCGCGGGGAAAATCAGCCCCAGCATTTT.